The 17 T cell receptor beta chains presented below share a single source sample, sequenced in a study of cytomegalovirus exposure and HLA in healthy donors. Primers: 60 Vbeta forward and 13 Jbeta reverse. TCRdb keeps only in-frame clones here, not all; method: immunoSEQ multiplex PCR. Of over 130,000 clones listed, 66% are singletons. Specimen: PBMCs. The receptor source for this set is a woman aged 55 to 70 in good health and CMV-seronegative.

The chain links TRBV29-1 to TRBJ1-1, with 10 bases identical to TRBD1. This CDR3 spans 15 amino acids. Germline V CDR1 and CDR2: SQVTM, ANQGSEA. J lost 1 base, V lost 4 bases, and 6 bases had no gene match. The CDR3 nucleotides read TGCAGCGTTGCCGGGACAGGGGCCACGAACACTGAAGCTTTCTTT. Amino acid sequence: CSVAGTGATNTEAFF. The full variable domain, its missing parts supplied by reference TRBV29-1 and TRBJ1-1, is SAVISQKPSRDICQRGTSLTIQCQVDSQVTMMFWYRQQPGQSLTLIATANQGSEATYESGFVIDKFPISRPNLTFSTLTVSNMSPEDSSIYLCSVAGTGATNTEAFFGQGTRLTVV.

V gene TRBV29-1 combines with J gene TRBJ2-7; 9 bases are shared with TRBD1. Trimming took 4 bases from V and 0 from J; bases not matched to a gene: 7. The CDR3 sequence is 15 residues long. CDR1 and CDR2 (germline): SQVTM, ANQGSEA. The CDR3 nucleotides are TGCAGCGTTGGGGGGGGACAGGGTCCCTCCTACGAGCAGTACTTC. Protein sequence: CSVGGGQGPSYEQYF.

The J gene is TRBJ2-7, the V gene TRBV21-1; TRBD2 was called by the table and not checked on the DNA. TRBV21-1 is tagged as a pseudogene. The CDR3 length is 18 residues. The CDR3 here is CASSKVRGLAGLTYEQYF. The CDR3 coding sequence is TGTGCCAGCAGCAAAGTGAGGGGGCTAGCGGGCCTTACCTACGAGCAGTACTTC.

The V gene is TRBV13, the J gene TRBJ2-7; 8 nucleotides match TRBD1. Germline V CDR1 and CDR2: PRHDT, FYEKMQ (reference sequence). The CDR3 consists of 14 residues. J lost 5 bases, V lost 2 bases, and 5 bases had no gene match. The CDR3 protein is CASSLNRGAHEQYF. CDR3 bases: TGTGCCAGCAGCTTAAACAGGGGGGCCCACGAGCAGTACTTC.

This clone was detected only a few times. The rearrangement joins TRBV5-1 to TRBJ1-1; 8 bases line up with TRBD1. CDR1 is SGHRS, CDR2 YFSETQ, per germline. Unmatched junction bases numbered 11, after V lost 4 bases and J lost 3 bases. The CDR3 loop spans 16 amino acids. CDR3 protein: CASSELGQGRHTEAFF. CDR3 nucleotides: TGCGCCAGCAGCGAACTCGGACAGGGCCGACACACTGAAGCTTTCTTT.

This clone was detected only a few times. This sequence joins TRBV7-2 and TRBJ2-1, with D tentatively TRBD2 (5 bases). The V end was cut by 5 bases, the J end by 9 bases, with 11 bases between. Germline V gives CDR1 SGHTA, CDR2 FQGNSA. The CDR3 contains 12 residues. The CDR3 DNA sequence: TGTGCCAGCAGCCTCTATCGGGGTGAGCAGTTCTTC. Translated: CASSLYRGEQFF.

V gene TRBV5-4 combines with J gene TRBJ2-5, with D possibly TRBD1 on 6 matching bases. Germline CDR1 is SGHNT and CDR2 is YYREEE (reference sequence). Trimming removed 0 bases from V and 4 bases from J, with 13 bases in between. CDR3 length: 15 amino acids. This CDR3 reads CASSLGGPGRETQYF. The CDR3 nucleotides are TGTGCCAGCAGCTTGGGGGGGCCGGGCAGAGAGACCCAGTACTTC.

The chain combines TRBV2 with TRBJ1-6, with TRBD1 identical over 8 bases. The CDR3 extends over 15 amino acids. The germline gives CDR1 SNHLY, CDR2 FYNNEI. V lost 4 bases, J lost 9 bases, and 8 bases stayed unmatched. DNA of the CDR3: TGTGCCAGCAGTGGGGCCCGGACAGGGACTTCACCCCTCCACTTT. Protein product: CASSGARTGTSPLHF.

The chain has TRBV27 and TRBJ1-2; possibly TRBD1 for D (6 bases). From germline, CDR1 is MNHEY and CDR2 SMNVEV (reference sequence). This CDR3 has 12 amino acids. V was trimmed by 3 bases and J by 8 bases, leaving 10 bases between them. The CDR3 here is CASSFRGGGYTF. CDR3 coding DNA: TGTGCCAGCAGTTTTAGAGGGGGAGGCTACACCTTC.

This sequence joins TRBV4-1 and TRBJ2-3, with 9 bases aligning to TRBD2. This CDR3 is 15 amino acids long. V was pared by 5 bases and J by 4 bases, with 7 bases of the junction left unmatched. In germline, CDR1 is MGHRA, CDR2 YSYEKL. The CDR3 spells CASSGGRASADTQYF. The CDR3 DNA sequence: TGCGCCAGCAGCGGCGGGAGGGCCAGCGCAGATACGCAGTATTTT.

This clone has more than one count but fewer than ten. The chain has TRBV7-2 and TRBJ2-2; TRBD1 matches at 8 bases. The CDR3 length is 15 residues. Unmatched junction bases numbered 7, after V lost 5 bases and J lost 5 bases. Looked up from germline, CDR1 is SGHTA and CDR2 is FQGNSA. The CDR3 coding sequence is TGTGCCAGCAGCCCGGACAGGGTAGTAACCGGGGAGCTGTTTTTT. Its translation: CASSPDRVVTGELFF. The full variable domain, with the rest looked up from reference TRBV7-2 and TRBJ2-2, is GAGVSQSPSNKVTEKGKDVELRCDPISGHTALYWYRQSLGQGLEFLIYFQGNSAPDKSGLPSDRFSAERTGGSVSTLTIQRTQQEDSAVYLCASSPDRVVTGELFFGEGSRLTVL.

This clone appeared a few times. The CDR3 protein is CASNDPPGGGYTF. The CDR3 bases are TGTGCCAGCAATGACCCACCAGGGGGTGGCTACACCTTC. The chain couples TRBV6-1 to TRBJ1-2, with TRBD1 identical over 7 bases. The CDR3 contains 13 residues. V dropped 7 bases and J dropped 7; count of bases not matched to a gene: 9. Germline V gene sequence: CDR1 MNHNS, CDR2 SASEGT.

The CDR3 DNA reads TGCGCCAGCAGCTCCACAGGGATGGGAGAGACCCAGTACTTC. Protein sequence: CASSSTGMGETQYF. V and J are TRBV5-1 and TRBJ2-5; TRBD1 might be the D (6 bases). The V gene lost 3 bases and the J gene lost 4 bases, with 13 bases spanning the gap. This CDR3 region has 14 residues. CDR1 is SGHRS and CDR2 is YFSETQ in the germline V gene.

Points on this clone: One end of the junction is discordant with germline, which a read error may explain. V gene TRBV7-7 combines with J gene TRBJ2-2, with 8 nucleotides matching TRBD2. CDR1 is SSHAT and CDR2 is FNYEAQ in the germline V gene (reference sequence). The CDR3 runs to 17 residues. CDR3 amino acids: CASSLAPGLANTGELFF. The DNA of the CDR3 is TGTGCTAGCAGCTTAGCGCCGGGACTAGCGAACACCGGGGAGCTGTTTTTT.

This clone was counted a few times. This chain links TRBV5-6 with TRBJ2-2; weak D call: TRBD2 (6 bases). The V gene's germline CDR1 is SGHDT and CDR2 YYEEEE. Trimming shortened V by 3 bases and J by 2 bases, and 14 bases separated the two germline ends. CDR3 size: 16 residues. The CDR3 coding sequence is TGTGCCAGCAGCTCGTACCGGACTACCAACACCGGGGAGCTGTTTTTT. It encodes CASSSYRTTNTGELFF.

The CDR3 DNA reads as TGCGCCAGCAGCTTCCGGAGGGCCGAAGGAGAGACCCAGTACTTC. Its protein is CASSFRRAEGETQYF. The V and J genes are TRBV5-1 and TRBJ2-5; D is perhaps TRBD2 (6 bases). The V end was cut by 2 bases, the J end by 4 bases, with 15 bases between. CDR3 size: 15 residues. Germline values: CDR1 SGHRS, CDR2 YFSETQ.

The chain joins TRBV11-2 to TRBJ2-7; 10 bases fit TRBD1. The CDR3 extends over 14 amino acids. V trimming: 4 bases; J trimming: 3 bases; junction bases outside the gene matches: 3. Germline CDR1 and CDR2: SGHAT and FQNNGV. Here the CDR3 DNA reads TGTGCCAGCAGCTCGGACAGGGGGGTCTACGAGCAGTACTTC. Its protein product is CASSSDRGVYEQYF.